This T cell receptor beta chain was recovered during a study of molecular identifiers for immune sequencing clone quantification. Looked up from germline, CDR1 is DFQATT and CDR2 is SNEGSKA (reference sequence). The CDR3 is made up of 12 amino acids. V shed 3 bases and J shed 3 bases, with 9 bases lying between them. Using its own MiXCR run on the PCR reads, TCRdb lists one record per CDR3 protein. The table has over 600,000 distinct CDR3 sequences, about 20% seen once. This clonotype was recorded at least ten times. The rearrangement links TRBV20-1 to TRBJ2-7, with TRBD1 as a possible D gene (6 bases). The sequenced material came from naive CD8+ T cells from blood, with Jurkat cell RNA spiked in. Subset in this sample: FACS-sorted CD8+CD4-CCR7+CD45RA+ naive T cells. The source of this sequence is a human donor in good health. Some libraries in this study had Jurkat cell RNA spiked in. CDR3 bases: TGCAGTGCTAGTCTGACAGGCTACGAGCAGTACTTC. Amino acid sequence: CSASLTGYEQYF.